This TCR beta chain was captured by sequencing in a study of Ad26.COV2.S vaccination and SARS-CoV-2 variants. Whole-study results and caveats: Total T cell responses may have been underestimated by the TCR breadth and depth analyses.

To note about this clone: What it recognizes is unknown.

Treatment described: 19 received Ad26.COV2.S at low or high dose, single or two shots; 5 received placebo; per-sample allocation not given. Day 63 after the first injection of vaccine or placebo was the sampling time. This vaccine is an Ad26 vector that expresses the Wuhan-strain SARS-CoV-2 spike. With 1 base removed from V and 7 bases from J, the gap between germline ends came to 8 bases. The CDR3 has 12 residues. Looked up from germline, CDR1 is MNHEY and CDR2 is SVGAGI. Profiling relied on immunoSEQ multiplex PCR, and the TCRdb table lists in-frame clones only, not all of them. In the table there are roughly 500,000 clones, about 91% of which are singletons.

The V and J genes are TRBV6-5 and TRBJ2-7; D is uncertain. The sequence derives from a person between 18 and 65 years old who received the Ad26.COV2.S COVID-19 vaccine or a placebo. The sample consisted of peripheral blood, taken in a trial of Ad26.COV2.S vaccine versus placebo. For the CDR3, the DNA is TGTGCCAGCAGTTACTTGGGCGGAGAGCAGTACTTC. Amino acids: CASSYLGGEQYF.